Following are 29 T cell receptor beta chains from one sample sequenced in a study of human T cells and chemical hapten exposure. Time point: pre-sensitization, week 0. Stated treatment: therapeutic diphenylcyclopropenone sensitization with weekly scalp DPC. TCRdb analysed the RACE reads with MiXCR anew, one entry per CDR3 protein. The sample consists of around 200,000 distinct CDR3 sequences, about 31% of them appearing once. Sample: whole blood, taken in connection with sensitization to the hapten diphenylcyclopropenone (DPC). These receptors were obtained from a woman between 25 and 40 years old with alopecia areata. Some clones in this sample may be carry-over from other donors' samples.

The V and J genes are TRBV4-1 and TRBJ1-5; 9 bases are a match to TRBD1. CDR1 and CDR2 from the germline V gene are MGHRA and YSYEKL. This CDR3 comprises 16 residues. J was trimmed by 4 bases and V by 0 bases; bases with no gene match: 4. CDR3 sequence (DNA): TGCGCCAGCAGCCAAGATCCGACAGGGGGAAATCAGCCCCAGCATTTT. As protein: CASSQDPTGGNQPQHF.

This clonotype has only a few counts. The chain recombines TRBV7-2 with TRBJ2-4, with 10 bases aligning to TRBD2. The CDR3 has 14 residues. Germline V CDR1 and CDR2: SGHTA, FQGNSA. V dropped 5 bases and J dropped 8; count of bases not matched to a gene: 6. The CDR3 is CASSPLGTSDIQYF. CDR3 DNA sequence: TGTGCCAGCAGCCCATTGGGGACTAGCGACATTCAGTACTTC.

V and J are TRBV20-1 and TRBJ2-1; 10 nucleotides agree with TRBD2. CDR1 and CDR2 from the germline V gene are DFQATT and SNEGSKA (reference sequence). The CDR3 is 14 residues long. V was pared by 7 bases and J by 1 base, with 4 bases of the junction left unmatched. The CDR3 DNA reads TGCAGTGGAAGCGGGGGGGCATCCTACAATGAGCAGTTCTTC. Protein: CSGSGGASYNEQFF.

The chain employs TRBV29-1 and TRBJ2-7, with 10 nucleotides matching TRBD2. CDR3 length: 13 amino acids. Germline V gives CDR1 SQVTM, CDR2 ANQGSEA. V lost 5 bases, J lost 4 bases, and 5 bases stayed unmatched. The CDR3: CSVMSGRAYEQYF. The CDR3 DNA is TGCAGCGTTATGAGCGGGAGGGCTTACGAGCAGTACTTC.

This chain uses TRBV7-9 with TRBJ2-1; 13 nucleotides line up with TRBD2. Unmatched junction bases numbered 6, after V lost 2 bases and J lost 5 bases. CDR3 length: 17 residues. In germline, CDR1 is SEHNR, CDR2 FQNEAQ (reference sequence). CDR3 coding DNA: TGTGCCAGCAGCTTACGACCGACTAGCGGGAGGAACAATGAGCAGTTCTTC. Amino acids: CASSLRPTSGRNNEQFF.

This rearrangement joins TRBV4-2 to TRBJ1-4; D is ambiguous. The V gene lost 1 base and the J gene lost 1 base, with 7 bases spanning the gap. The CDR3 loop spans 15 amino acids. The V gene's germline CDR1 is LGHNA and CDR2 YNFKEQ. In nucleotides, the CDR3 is TGTGCCAGCAGCCAAGTGGGCGGAACTAATGAAAAACTGTTTTTT. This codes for CASSQVGGTNEKLFF.

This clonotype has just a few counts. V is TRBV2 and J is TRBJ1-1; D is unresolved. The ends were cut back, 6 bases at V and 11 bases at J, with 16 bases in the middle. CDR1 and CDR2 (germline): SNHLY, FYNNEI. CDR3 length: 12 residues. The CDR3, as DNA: TGTGCCAGCAGCTCCCTGGAACCGAGGGCTTTCTTT. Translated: CASSSLEPRAFF.

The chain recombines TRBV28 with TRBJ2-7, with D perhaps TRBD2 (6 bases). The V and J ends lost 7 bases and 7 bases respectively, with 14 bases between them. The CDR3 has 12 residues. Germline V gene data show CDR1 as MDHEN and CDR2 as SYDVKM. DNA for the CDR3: TGTGCCAGCACCGGGGACTTGCGGGAGCAGTACTTC. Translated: CASTGDLREQYF.

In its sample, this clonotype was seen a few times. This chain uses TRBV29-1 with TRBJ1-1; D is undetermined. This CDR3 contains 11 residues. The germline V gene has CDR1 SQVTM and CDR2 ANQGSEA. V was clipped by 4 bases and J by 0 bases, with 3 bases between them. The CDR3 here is CSVAVNTEAFF. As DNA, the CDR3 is TGCAGCGTTGCTGTGAACACTGAAGCTTTCTTT.

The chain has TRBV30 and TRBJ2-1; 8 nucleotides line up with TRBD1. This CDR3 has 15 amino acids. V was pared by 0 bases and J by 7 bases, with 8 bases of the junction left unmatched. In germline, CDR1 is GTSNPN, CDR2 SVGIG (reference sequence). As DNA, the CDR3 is TGTGCCTGGAGTGTGAGGGCGGGGACAGGTAATGAGCAGTTCTTC. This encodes CAWSVRAGTGNEQFF.

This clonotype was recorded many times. CDR3 nucleotide sequence: TGTGCCAGCAGCTTAGTGTCAACCTACGAGCAGTACTTC. Protein sequence: CASSLVSTYEQYF. V usage is TRBV11-1 and J usage is TRBJ2-7; the D is unclear. CDR1 SGHAT and CDR2 FQDESV come from the germline V gene (reference sequence). CDR3 length: 13 residues. The V gene lost 1 base and the J gene lost 2 bases, with 6 bases spanning the gap.

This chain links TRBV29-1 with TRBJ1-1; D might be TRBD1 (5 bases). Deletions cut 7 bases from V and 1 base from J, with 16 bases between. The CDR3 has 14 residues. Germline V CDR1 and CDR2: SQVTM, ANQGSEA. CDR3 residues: CSASKGQGNTEAFF. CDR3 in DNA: TGCAGCGCCTCGAAAGGTCAGGGGAACACTGAAGCTTTCTTT.

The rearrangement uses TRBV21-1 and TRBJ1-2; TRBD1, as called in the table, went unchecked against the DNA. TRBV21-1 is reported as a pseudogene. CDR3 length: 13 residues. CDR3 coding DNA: TGTGCCAGCAGCAACTGGACAGGGGTTGGCTACACCTTC. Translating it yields CASSNWTGVGYTF.

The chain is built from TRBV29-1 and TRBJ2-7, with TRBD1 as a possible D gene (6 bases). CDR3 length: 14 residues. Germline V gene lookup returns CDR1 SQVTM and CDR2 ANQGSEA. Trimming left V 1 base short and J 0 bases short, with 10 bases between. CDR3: CSVEARGSSYEQYF. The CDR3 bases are TGCAGCGTTGAAGCCAGGGGAAGCTCCTACGAGCAGTACTTC.

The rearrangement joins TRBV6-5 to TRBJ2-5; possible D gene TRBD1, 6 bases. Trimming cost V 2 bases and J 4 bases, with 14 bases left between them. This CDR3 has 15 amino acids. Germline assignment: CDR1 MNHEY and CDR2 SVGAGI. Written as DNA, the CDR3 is TGTGCCAGCAGTTACGGGACCACAGGGAGAGAGACCCAGTACTTC. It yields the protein CASSYGTTGRETQYF.

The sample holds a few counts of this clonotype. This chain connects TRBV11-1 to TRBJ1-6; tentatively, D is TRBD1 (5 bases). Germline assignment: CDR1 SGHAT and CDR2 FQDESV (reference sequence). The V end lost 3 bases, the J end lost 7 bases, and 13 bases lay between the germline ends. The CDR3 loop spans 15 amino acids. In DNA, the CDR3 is TGTGCCAGCAGCTTGAAGGATTGGGGCAATTCACCCCTCCACTTT. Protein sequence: CASSLKDWGNSPLHF.

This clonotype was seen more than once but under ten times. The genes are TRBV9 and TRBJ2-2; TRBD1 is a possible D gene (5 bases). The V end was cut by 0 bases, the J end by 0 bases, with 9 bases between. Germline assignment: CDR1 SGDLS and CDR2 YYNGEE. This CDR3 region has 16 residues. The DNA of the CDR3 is TGTGCCAGCAGCGTAGGTCTGGGGCCGAACACCGGGGAGCTGTTTTTT. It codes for CASSVGLGPNTGELFF.

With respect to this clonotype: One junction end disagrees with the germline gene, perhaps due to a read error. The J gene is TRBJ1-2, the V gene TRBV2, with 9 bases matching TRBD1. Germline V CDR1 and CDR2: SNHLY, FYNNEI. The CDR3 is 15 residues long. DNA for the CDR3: TGTGCCAGCAGTGGGCCAAACGGACAGGGGTATGGCTACGCCTTC. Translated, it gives CASSGPNGQGYGYAF.

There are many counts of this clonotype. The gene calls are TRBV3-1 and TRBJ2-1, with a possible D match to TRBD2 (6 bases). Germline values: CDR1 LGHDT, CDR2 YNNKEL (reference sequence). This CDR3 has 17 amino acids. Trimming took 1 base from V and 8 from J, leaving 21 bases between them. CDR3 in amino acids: CASSQGDLPSRRDEQFF. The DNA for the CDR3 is TGTGCCAGCAGCCAAGGGGACTTACCTTCCCGTCGGGATGAGCAGTTCTTC.

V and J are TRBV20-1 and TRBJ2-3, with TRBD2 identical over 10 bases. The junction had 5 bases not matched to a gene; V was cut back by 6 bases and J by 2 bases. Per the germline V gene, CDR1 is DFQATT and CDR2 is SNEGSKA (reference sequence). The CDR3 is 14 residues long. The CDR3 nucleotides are TGCAGTGCCCCTAGCGGGGGTTTCACAGATACGCAGTATTTT. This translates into CSAPSGGFTDTQYF.

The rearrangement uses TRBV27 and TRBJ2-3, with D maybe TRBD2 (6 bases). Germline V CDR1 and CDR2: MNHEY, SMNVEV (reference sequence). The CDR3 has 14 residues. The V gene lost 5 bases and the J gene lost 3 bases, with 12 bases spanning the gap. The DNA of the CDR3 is TGTGCCAGCAGTCGCCCGGGACTGACAGATACGCAGTATTTT. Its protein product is CASSRPGLTDTQYF.

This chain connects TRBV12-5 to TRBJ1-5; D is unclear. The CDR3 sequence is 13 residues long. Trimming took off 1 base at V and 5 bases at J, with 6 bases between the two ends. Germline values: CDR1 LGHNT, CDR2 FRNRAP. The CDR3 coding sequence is TGTGCTAGTGGTTTGGAAACCGATCAGCCCCAGCATTTT. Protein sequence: CASGLETDQPQHF. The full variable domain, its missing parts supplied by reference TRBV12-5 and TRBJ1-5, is DARVTQTPRHKVTEMGQEVTMRCQPILGHNTVFWYRQTMMQGLELLAYFRNRAPLDDSGMPKDRFSAEMPDATLATLKIQPSEPRDSAVYFCASGLETDQPQHFGDGTRLSIL.

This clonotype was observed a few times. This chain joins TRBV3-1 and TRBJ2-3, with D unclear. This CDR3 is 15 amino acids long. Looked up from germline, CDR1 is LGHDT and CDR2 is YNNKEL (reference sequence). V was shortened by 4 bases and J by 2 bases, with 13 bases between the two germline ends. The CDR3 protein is CASSPSADITDTQYF. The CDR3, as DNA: TGTGCCAGCAGCCCCTCGGCGGATATCACAGATACGCAGTATTTT.

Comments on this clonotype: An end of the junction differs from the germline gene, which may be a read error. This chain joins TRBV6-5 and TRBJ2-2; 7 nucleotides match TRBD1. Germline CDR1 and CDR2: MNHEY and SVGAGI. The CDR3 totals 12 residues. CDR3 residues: CVSRDSTGELFF. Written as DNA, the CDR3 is TGTGTCAGCAGGGACAGCACCGGGGAGCTGTTTTTT.

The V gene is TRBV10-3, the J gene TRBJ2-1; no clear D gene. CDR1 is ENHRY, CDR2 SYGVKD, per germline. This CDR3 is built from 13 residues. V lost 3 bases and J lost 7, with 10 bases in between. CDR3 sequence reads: CAISEGWENEQFF. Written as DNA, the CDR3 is TGTGCCATCAGTGAAGGCTGGGAAAATGAGCAGTTCTTC.

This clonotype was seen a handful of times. DNA for the CDR3: TGCAGCGTGGAGGGACAGAAAAACATTCAGTACTTC. Protein: CSVEGQKNIQYF. This chain joins TRBV29-1 and TRBJ2-4; D is perhaps TRBD1 (7 bases). V lost 6 bases and J lost 4, with 10 bases in between. CDR3 length: 12 amino acids. Germline CDR1 and CDR2: SQVTM and ANQGSEA.

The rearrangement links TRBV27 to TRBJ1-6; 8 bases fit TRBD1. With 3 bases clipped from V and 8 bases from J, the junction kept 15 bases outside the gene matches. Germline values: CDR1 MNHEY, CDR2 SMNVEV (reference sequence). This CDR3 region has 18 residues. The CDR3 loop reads CASSFQGTGPKRDSPLHF. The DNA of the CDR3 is TGTGCCAGCAGTTTCCAGGGGACAGGCCCGAAGCGGGATTCACCCCTCCACTTT.

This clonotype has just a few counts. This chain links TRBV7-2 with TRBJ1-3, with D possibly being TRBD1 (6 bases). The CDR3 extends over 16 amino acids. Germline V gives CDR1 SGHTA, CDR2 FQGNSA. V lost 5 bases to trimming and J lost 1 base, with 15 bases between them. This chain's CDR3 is CASSLDRIQSGNTIYF. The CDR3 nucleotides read TGTGCCAGCAGCCTTGACAGGATTCAGTCTGGAAACACCATATATTTT.

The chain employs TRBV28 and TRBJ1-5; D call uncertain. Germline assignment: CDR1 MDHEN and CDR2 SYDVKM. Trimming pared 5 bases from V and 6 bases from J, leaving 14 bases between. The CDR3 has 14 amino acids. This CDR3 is CASSPPVHIQPQHF. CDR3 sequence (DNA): TGTGCCAGCAGTCCCCCGGTCCACATTCAGCCCCAGCATTTT.